The 11 T cell receptor beta chains below come from one sample, sequenced in a study of glioma-infiltrating T cells. TCR alpha and beta CDR3 regions were amplified from RNA using iRepertoire nested multiplex PCR. TCRdb re-analysed the multiplex PCR reads in MiXCR, keeping a single row per CDR3 protein. The repertoire has about 130,000 distinct CDR3 sequences, around 25% of them found once; the top ten carry roughly 29%. Sequences were obtained from glioma tissue, nonneoplastic brain tissue, or PBMCs (not recorded which). The source is a human donor with low-grade glioma or glioblastoma, undergoing nonglioma brain surgery, or in good health (not recorded which).

This clonotype occurred once. This clone may be a read error of a much larger clone one base away. CDR3 residues: CACSYSGGHNEQFF. CDR3 bases: TGTGCCTGCAGTTACAGCGGGGGGCACAATGAGCAGTTCTTC. The chain carries TRBV7-2 and TRBJ2-1; 9 bases are a match to TRBD2. CDR3 length: 14 amino acids. Per germline, CDR1 SGHTA and CDR2 FQGNSA.

CDR3: CSDNAQPQHF. In DNA form, the CDR3 reads TGCAGTGATAATGCGCAGCCCCAGCATTTT. V is TRBV20-1 and J is TRBJ1-5; no clear D gene. This CDR3 comprises 10 residues. Between the trimmed V and J ends, which lost 7 bases and 7 bases, there was a span of 8 bases. Germline-derived CDR1 and CDR2 are DFQATT and SNEGSKA (reference sequence).

To note about this clonotype: A read error is possible here, since a much larger clone lies one base away. The rearrangement links TRBV20-1 to TRBJ1-1; D unresolved. This CDR3 is built from 15 residues. Germline V gene lookup returns CDR1 DFQATT and CDR2 SNEGSKA (reference sequence). V was pared by 4 bases and J by 4 bases, with 19 bases between. In nucleotides, the CDR3 is TGCAGTGCTATTGGCCAGTCCTCGGGCCCCACTGAAGCTTTCTTT. Protein sequence: CSAIGQSSGPTEAFF.

This clonotype occurred a few times. The chain combines TRBV7-2 with TRBJ2-5, with D perhaps TRBD1 or TRBD2 (5 bases each). V lost 5 bases and J lost 5, with 18 bases in between. The CDR3 consists of 15 residues. The germline V gene has CDR1 SGHTA and CDR2 FQGNSA. CDR3 coding DNA: TGTGCCAGCAGCAGACACCGGGGCCCAGAGGAGACCCAGTACTTC. Translating it yields CASSRHRGPEETQYF.

This clonotype has just a few counts. The chain employs TRBV6-1 and TRBJ2-3, with TRBD1 identical over 9 bases. V lost 5 bases to trimming and J lost 2 bases; unmatched junction nucleotides: 8. In germline, CDR1 is MNHNS, CDR2 SASEGT. The CDR3 consists of 16 residues. CDR3 region: CASSIYRGQATDTQYF. Written as DNA, the CDR3 is TGTGCCAGCAGTATCTACAGGGGGCAAGCCACAGATACGCAGTATTTT.

As concerns this clonotype: The missing conserved phenylalanine or tryptophan at the end of this CDR3 makes a read error likely. The rearrangement joins TRBV7-2 to TRBJ2-3, with D unresolved. Germline CDR1 reads SGHTA; CDR2 reads FQGNSA. The V end lost 5 bases, the J end lost 1 base, and 16 bases lay between the germline ends. This CDR3 is 16 amino acids long. DNA of the CDR3: TGTGCCAGCAGCCCTCGCCCCAACATGGGCACAGATACGCAGTATTCT. Protein product: CASSPRPNMGTDTQYS.

This clonotype was seen many times. The chain has TRBV20-1 and TRBJ1-1; no firm D call. The CDR3 loop spans 11 amino acids. V was trimmed by 0 bases and J by 8 bases, leaving 7 bases between them. Per the germline V gene, CDR1 is DFQATT and CDR2 is SNEGSKA (reference sequence). The CDR3 here is CSARDPGEAFF. CDR3 nucleotides: TGCAGTGCTAGAGATCCCGGAGAAGCTTTCTTT.

The chain is built from TRBV12-3 or TRBV12-4 and TRBJ2-3, with 7 bases lining up with TRBD1. V was pared by 11 bases and J by 4 bases, with 12 bases of the junction left unmatched. This CDR3 has 14 amino acids. The CDR3 coding sequence is TGTGCCTCCCGCCCGGGACAGAGTGCAGATACGCAGTATTTT. Protein product: CASRPGQSADTQYF.

The gene calls are TRBV4-1 and TRBJ1-2; D not resolved. The germline V gene has CDR1 MGHRA and CDR2 YSYEKL. The CDR3 is 13 amino acids. V was clipped by 4 bases and J by 4 bases, with 10 bases between them. CDR3 in amino acids: CASSPWPPYGYTF. In nucleotides, the CDR3 is TGCGCCAGCAGCCCGTGGCCCCCCTATGGCTACACCTTC.

Only one count was recorded for this clonotype. This chain joins TRBV2 and TRBJ2-5; D gene uncertain. The length of the CDR3 is 11 residues. V dropped 8 bases and J dropped 1 base, with 5 bases sitting between them. Germline V lookup: CDR1 SNHLY, CDR2 FYNNEI. CDR3 nucleotide sequence: TGTGCCAGCCGGTCCCAAGAGACCCAGTACTTC. It is translated as CASRSQETQYF.

This clonotype has ten or more counts. The rearrangement joins TRBV4-2 to TRBJ1-1; D is unresolved. Germline V CDR1 and CDR2: LGHNA, YNFKEQ. CDR3 length: 15 amino acids. The ends were cut back, 0 bases at V and 5 bases at J, with 13 bases in the middle. CDR3 sequence: CASSQDVVLRTEAFF. The CDR3, as DNA: TGTGCCAGCAGCCAAGATGTAGTCCTACGGACTGAAGCTTTCTTT.